The 15 T cell receptor beta chains below come from one sample, sequenced in a study of T cell clonality in common variable immunodeficiency. Sequencing used immunoSEQ multiplex PCR; TCRdb keeps in-frame clones, though not all of them. This repertoire holds 50,000 to 65,000 clones, and none appear only once. The sequenced sample was peripheral blood mononuclear cells. The receptors derive from a person aged 18 to 70 in good health.

This clone was seen many times. The CDR3 extends 3 residues past the end of the read, so its final part is completed from the germline J gene. The V and J genes are TRBV5-4 and TRBJ2-7; 10 nucleotides line up with TRBD1. The CDR3 covers 16 residues. The V gene end was trimmed by 0 bases and the J gene end by 3 bases; junction bases not matched to a gene: 6. The germline V gene has CDR1 SGHNT and CDR2 YYREEE (reference sequence). The part of the CDR3 DNA that was read is TGTGCCAGCAGCTTGGGACAGGGGGCAGGACACTACGAG. This encodes CASSLGQGAGHYE. The entire CDR3 is CASSLGQGAGHYEQYF.

This clone was detected many times. The read comes to an end 3 residues before the CDR3 does, leaving the germline J gene to fill in the end. The chain is built from TRBV10-3 and TRBJ2-3, with D maybe TRBD2 (5 bases). The V gene lost 11 bases and the J gene lost 2 bases, with 17 bases spanning the gap. The CDR3 runs to 14 residues. Germline V lookup: CDR1 ENHRY, CDR2 SYGVKD. The CDR3 DNA, read in part, is TGTGCCTCCAGAGCGGCAGACCTCACAGATACG. The encoded protein is CASRAADLTDT. The whole CDR3 region reads CASRAADLTDTQYF.

This clone has a count of ten or more. The read terminates 3 residues before the CDR3 end, so the remaining end is supplied by the germline J gene. The chain combines TRBV18 with TRBJ1-2; a possible D gene is TRBD1 (5 bases). CDR3 length equals 15 residues. The germline V gene encodes CDR1 KGHSH and CDR2 LQKENI. CDR3 sequence: CASSPYSSGEEGYTF. CDR3 DNA (partial): TGTGCCAGCTCACCATACTCATCGGGGGAGGAAGGC.

The sample holds many counts of this clone. The CDR3 extends 3 residues past the end of the read, so its final part is completed from the germline J gene. V is TRBV12-3 or TRBV12-4 and J is TRBJ2-5; the match to TRBD2 covers 7 bases. The CDR3 is 14 residues long. Losses at the gene ends were 6 bases for V and 6 bases for J; bases not matched to a gene: 10. The CDR3 reads CASSQTGGSKTQYF. CDR3 DNA, as far as it was read: TGTGCCAGCAGCCAGACCGGCGGGAGTAAGACC.

At least ten counts were recorded for this clone. The sequenced fragment ends 3 residues before the CDR3 boundary, so the rest is inferred from the germline J gene. The rearrangement links TRBV5-1 to TRBJ2-1; TRBD2 matches 16 bases. The CDR3 covers 20 residues. Germline trimming cut 5 bases from V and 0 bases from J; bases unmatched to any gene: 11. The germline V gene has CDR1 SGHRS and CDR2 YFSETQ. The DNA read from the CDR3 is TGCGCCAGCAGACCGGGACTAGCGGGAGGGCCCCAAAGCTCCTACAATGAG. This translates into CASRPGLAGGPQSSYNE. The whole CDR3 sequence reads CASRPGLAGGPQSSYNEQFF.

This clone was picked up many times. The read is 3 residues too short to cover the CDR3 end, so that end is filled in from the germline J gene. V usage is TRBV5-6 and J usage is TRBJ1-2, with 8 bases lining up with TRBD1. The CDR3 runs 14 residues. Germline CDR1 reads SGHDT; CDR2 reads YYEEEE. V trimming: 4 bases; J trimming: 4 bases; junction bases outside the gene matches: 6. The CDR3 DNA, read in part, is TGTGCCAGCAGCCAGACAGGGGAGGGCTATGGC. Its protein is CASSQTGEGYG. The whole CDR3 region reads CASSQTGEGYGYTF.

This clone has a count of ten or more. The read gets to within 3 residues of the CDR3 end, and the germline J gene fills in the rest. The V call is TRBV4-2, the J call TRBJ1-3, with 12 bases that match TRBD1. CDR1 is LGHNA and CDR2 is YNFKEQ in the germline V gene. V dropped 8 bases and J dropped 1; count of bases not matched to a gene: 3. The CDR3 totals 15 residues. CDR3 loop: CASWGQGASGNTIYF. CDR3 bases read: TGTGCCAGCTGGGGACAGGGGGCTTCTGGAAACACC.

There are a few counts of this clone. The read stops 3 residues short of the end of the CDR3; the missing end is completed from the germline J gene. The genes are TRBV20-1 and TRBJ1-5; D is possibly TRBD1 (6 bases). This CDR3 has 14 amino acids. Germline V gene lookup returns CDR1 DFQATT and CDR2 SNEGSKA (reference sequence). The ends were cut back, 5 bases at V and 7 bases at J, with 18 bases in the middle. The CDR3 region is CSAQGLGAGQPQHF. CDR3 bases read: TGCAGTGCTCAGGGTTTGGGGGCCGGCCAGCCC.

This clone has at least ten counts. With the read ending 3 residues before the CDR3 end, the germline J gene is used to fill in that end. The gene calls are TRBV20-1 and TRBJ2-3; 8 bases are shared with TRBD2. V was clipped by 5 bases and J by 1 base; unmatched bases: 8. The CDR3 covers 15 residues. Germline CDR1 and CDR2: DFQATT and SNEGSKA (reference sequence). The CDR3 sequence: CSAPSAGARTDTQYF. The part of the CDR3 DNA that was read is TGCAGTGCTCCTTCAGCGGGGGCGCGCACAGATACG.

This clone showed up many times. The sequenced fragment ends 3 residues before the CDR3 boundary, so the rest is inferred from the germline J gene. The chain has TRBV6-2 or TRBV6-3 and TRBJ1-1; D remains ambiguous. The CDR3 sequence is 13 residues long. V was shortened by 6 bases and J by 1 base, with 9 bases between the two germline ends. CDR1 is MNHEY and CDR2 is SVGEGT in the germline V gene. The CDR3 is CASRRGENTEAFF. The part of the CDR3 DNA that was read is TGTGCCAGCAGACGGGGAGAGAACACTGAA.

This clone was counted at least ten times. The CDR3 goes on 3 residues after the read ends, and that part is filled in from the germline J gene. The rearrangement uses TRBV5-1 and TRBJ1-2, with TRBD1 matching over 8 bases. CDR3 length: 11 residues. Germline V gene lookup returns CDR1 SGHRS and CDR2 YFSETQ. The DNA read from the CDR3 is TGCGCCAGCAGGGGACAGGAGGGC. Translated, it gives CASRGQEG. The full CDR3 reads CASRGQEGYTF.

A note on this clone: At one boundary the junction diverges from the germline segment, which might be a read error. The read terminates 3 residues ahead of where the CDR3 ends, so the germline J gene completes it. Other nucleotide sequences in the sample specify the same CDR3. The J gene is TRBJ2-7, the V gene TRBV30; TRBD2 matches at 8 bases. The germline V gene has CDR1 GTSNPN and CDR2 SVGIG (reference sequence). This CDR3 region has 14 residues. CDR3 DNA (partial): TGTGCTTGGAGTGTATTTAGCGGGGCCTACGAG. Its protein is CAWSVFSGAYE. The CDR3 as a whole reads CAWSVFSGAYEQYF. The entire variable domain, with the rest obtained from reference TRBV30 and TRBJ2-7, is as follows: SQTIHQWPATLVQPVGSPLSLECTVEGTSNPNLYWYRQAAGRGLQLLFYSVGIGQISSEVPQNLSASRPQDRQFILSSKKLLLSDSGFYLCAWSVFSGAYEQYFGPGTRLTVT.

This clone was picked up many times. The read terminates 3 residues ahead of where the CDR3 ends, so the germline J gene completes it. The chain joins TRBV14 to TRBJ2-1; 9 positions match TRBD1. The CDR3 is made up of 20 amino acids. The V and J ends lost 4 bases and 0 bases, in that order; junction bases with no gene match: 16. The V gene's germline CDR1 is SGHDN and CDR2 FVKESK. This CDR3 reads CASSPFPGQGMIGSYNEQFF. Partial CDR3 DNA: TGTGCCAGCAGCCCTTTCCCCGGACAGGGGATGATTGGCTCCTACAATGAG.

As concerns this clone: The CDR3 goes on 3 residues after the read ends, and that part is filled in from the germline J gene. The gene calls are TRBV30 and TRBJ1-5, with D perhaps TRBD1 (5 bases). CDR3 size: 14 residues. V dropped 0 bases and J dropped 2 bases, with 8 bases sitting between them. Germline values: CDR1 GTSNPN, CDR2 SVGIG (reference sequence). Incomplete CDR3 DNA: TGTGCCTGGAGTGTGGGGGGTGGCAATCAGCCC. Protein product: CAWSVGGGNQP. The entire CDR3 reads CAWSVGGGNQPQHF.

This clone was counted many times. Coverage ceases 3 residues before the CDR3 finishes, and the germline J gene fills in the end. V gene TRBV20-1 combines with J gene TRBJ2-7; unclear D gene. From germline, CDR1 is DFQATT and CDR2 SNEGSKA (reference sequence). This CDR3 comprises 14 residues. Trimming took 2 bases from V and 0 from J, leaving 11 bases between them. The CDR3 sequence: CSARTLTVSYEQYF. The DNA read from the CDR3 is TGCAGTGCTAGAACCTTAACTGTCTCCTACGAG.